This T cell receptor (beta chain) was observed in a study of blood T cell repertoires in COVID-19. Study details: Acute-phase and convalescent COVID-19 samples originated in the United States, Italy and Spain.

How the authors handled the data: Researchers report that nucleated cell counts were estimated from reference gene primer amplification. Clones were read by immunoSEQ multiplex PCR, and TCRdb kept only the in-frame ones, dropping some. Clonal size and the V and J genes are those of that table, whereas D and trimming came from the DNA. The sample includes a few hundred thousand clones, around 93% of them seen just once. The study assigned cohorts using participant-reported clinical history. V dropped 0 bases and J dropped 1; count of bases not matched to a gene: 8. Per germline, CDR1 LGHDT and CDR2 YNNKEL (reference sequence). The CDR3 has 18 amino acids.

The chain links TRBV3-1 (or the pseudogene TRBV3-2) to TRBJ2-2; TRBD2 matches at 7 bases. The clonotype was recovered from a human donor in a cohort exposed to, infected with or recovered from COVID-19 (not recorded which). The donor label of this sample is uncertain. Input material: PBMCs or T cells enriched from blood (not recorded which). The CDR3 protein is CASSQDPGGILNTGELFF. Here the CDR3 DNA reads TGTGCCAGCAGCCAAGATCCCGGGGGGATATTGAACACCGGGGAGCTGTTTTTT.